The following is a T cell receptor beta chain sequence with its context. Its antigen is not known. Profiling relied on immunoSEQ multiplex PCR, and the TCRdb table lists in-frame clones only, not all of them. Altogether 100,000 or so clones are present, 85% to 90% being singletons, with the ten largest covering about 9.1%. The sample is drawn from a study of T cell responses to AZD1222 COVID-19 vaccine. General study findings and limits: Following two doses of AZD1222, Spike-specific TCR breadth and depth rose. CD4 TCRs linked to vaccination spanned spike, dominating at 160-218 and 743-854.

Germline loops: CDR1 LGHNA, CDR2 YNFKEQ. This CDR3 spans 17 amino acids. Trimming shortened V by 4 bases and J by 7 bases, and 22 bases separated the two germline ends. This clonotype originated in an adult in good health. The chain has TRBV4-2 and TRBJ2-2, with D perhaps matching TRBD2 (6 bases). Sequencing was performed on peripheral blood, taken on day 0 of AZD1222 vaccination. The CDR3 bases are TGTGCCAGCAGCCGAGCGGACCGGGACTGGGGCGACGGGGAGCTGTTTTTT. Its protein product is CASSRADRDWGDGELFF.